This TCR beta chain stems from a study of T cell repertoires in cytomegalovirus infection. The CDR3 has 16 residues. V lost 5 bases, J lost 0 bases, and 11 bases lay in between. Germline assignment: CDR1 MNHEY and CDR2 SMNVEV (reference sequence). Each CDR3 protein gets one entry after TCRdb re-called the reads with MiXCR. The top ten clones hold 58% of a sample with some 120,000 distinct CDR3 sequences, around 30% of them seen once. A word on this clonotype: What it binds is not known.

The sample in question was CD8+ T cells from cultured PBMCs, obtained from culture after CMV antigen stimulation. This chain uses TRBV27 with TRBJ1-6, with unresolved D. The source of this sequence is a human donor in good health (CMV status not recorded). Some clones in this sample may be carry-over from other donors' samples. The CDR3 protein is CASSRQHSSYNSPLHF. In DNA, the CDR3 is TGTGCCAGCAGTAGGCAGCATAGCTCCTATAATTCACCCCTCCACTTT.